This TCR beta chain came from a study of blood T cell repertoires in COVID-19. Across the whole study: Material from acute and convalescent COVID-19 was sourced from the United States, Italy and Spain. T cells, B-cell-depleted T cells, or PBMCs provided the cDNA or gDNA that served as material.

Original analysis: Amplified reference gene primers provided the basis for estimating nucleated cell counts. Clones were sequenced by immunoSEQ multiplex PCR, and TCRdb holds only the in-frame ones, with some missing. V and J calls and clone size are copied from that table; D and trimming were computed from the DNA. The sample holds about 3,800 clones, roughly nine tenths seen once. This CDR3 has 15 amino acids. Germline V CDR1 and CDR2: SGHRS, YFSETQ. V lost 4 bases, J lost 4 bases, and 18 bases lay in between. Sequenced: peripheral blood. The receptor was derived from a man aged 45-65 years with active COVID-19. J is TRBJ2-7 and V is TRBV5-1, with D hard to call. The CDR3 reads CASSLTRGIGYEQYF. The CDR3 DNA reads as TGCGCCAGCAGCCTGACGAGAGGAATTGGTTACGAGCAGTACTTC.